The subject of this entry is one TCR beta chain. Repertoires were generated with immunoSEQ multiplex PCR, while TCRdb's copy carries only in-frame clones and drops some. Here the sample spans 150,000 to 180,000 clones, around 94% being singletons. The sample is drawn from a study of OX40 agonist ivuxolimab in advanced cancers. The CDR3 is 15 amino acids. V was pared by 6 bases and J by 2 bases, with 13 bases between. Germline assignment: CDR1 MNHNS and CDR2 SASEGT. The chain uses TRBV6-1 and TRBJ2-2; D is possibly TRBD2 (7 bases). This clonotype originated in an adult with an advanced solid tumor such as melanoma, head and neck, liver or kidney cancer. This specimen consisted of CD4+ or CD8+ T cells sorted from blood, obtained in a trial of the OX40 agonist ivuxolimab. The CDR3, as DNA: TGTGCCAGCAGAGTAGGGGGGGCTAACACCGGGGAGCTGTTTTTT. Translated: CASRVGGANTGELFF.